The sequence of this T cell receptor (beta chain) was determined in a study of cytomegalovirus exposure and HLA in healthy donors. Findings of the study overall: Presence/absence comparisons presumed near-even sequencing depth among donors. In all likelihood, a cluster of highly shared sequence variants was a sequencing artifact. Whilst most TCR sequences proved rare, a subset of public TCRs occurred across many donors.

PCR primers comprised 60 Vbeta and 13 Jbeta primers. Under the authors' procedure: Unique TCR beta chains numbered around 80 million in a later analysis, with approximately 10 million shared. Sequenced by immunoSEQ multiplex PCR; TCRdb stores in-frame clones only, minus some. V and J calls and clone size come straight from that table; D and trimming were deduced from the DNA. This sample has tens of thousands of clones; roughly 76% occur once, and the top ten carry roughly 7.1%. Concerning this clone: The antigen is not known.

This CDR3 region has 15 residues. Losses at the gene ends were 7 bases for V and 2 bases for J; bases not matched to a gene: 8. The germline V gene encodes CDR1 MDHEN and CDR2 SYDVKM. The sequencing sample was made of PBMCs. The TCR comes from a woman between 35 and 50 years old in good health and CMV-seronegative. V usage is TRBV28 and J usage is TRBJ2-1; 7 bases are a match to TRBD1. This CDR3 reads CASKGQARTYNEQFF. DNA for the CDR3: TGTGCCAGCAAAGGACAGGCCAGGACCTACAATGAGCAGTTCTTC.